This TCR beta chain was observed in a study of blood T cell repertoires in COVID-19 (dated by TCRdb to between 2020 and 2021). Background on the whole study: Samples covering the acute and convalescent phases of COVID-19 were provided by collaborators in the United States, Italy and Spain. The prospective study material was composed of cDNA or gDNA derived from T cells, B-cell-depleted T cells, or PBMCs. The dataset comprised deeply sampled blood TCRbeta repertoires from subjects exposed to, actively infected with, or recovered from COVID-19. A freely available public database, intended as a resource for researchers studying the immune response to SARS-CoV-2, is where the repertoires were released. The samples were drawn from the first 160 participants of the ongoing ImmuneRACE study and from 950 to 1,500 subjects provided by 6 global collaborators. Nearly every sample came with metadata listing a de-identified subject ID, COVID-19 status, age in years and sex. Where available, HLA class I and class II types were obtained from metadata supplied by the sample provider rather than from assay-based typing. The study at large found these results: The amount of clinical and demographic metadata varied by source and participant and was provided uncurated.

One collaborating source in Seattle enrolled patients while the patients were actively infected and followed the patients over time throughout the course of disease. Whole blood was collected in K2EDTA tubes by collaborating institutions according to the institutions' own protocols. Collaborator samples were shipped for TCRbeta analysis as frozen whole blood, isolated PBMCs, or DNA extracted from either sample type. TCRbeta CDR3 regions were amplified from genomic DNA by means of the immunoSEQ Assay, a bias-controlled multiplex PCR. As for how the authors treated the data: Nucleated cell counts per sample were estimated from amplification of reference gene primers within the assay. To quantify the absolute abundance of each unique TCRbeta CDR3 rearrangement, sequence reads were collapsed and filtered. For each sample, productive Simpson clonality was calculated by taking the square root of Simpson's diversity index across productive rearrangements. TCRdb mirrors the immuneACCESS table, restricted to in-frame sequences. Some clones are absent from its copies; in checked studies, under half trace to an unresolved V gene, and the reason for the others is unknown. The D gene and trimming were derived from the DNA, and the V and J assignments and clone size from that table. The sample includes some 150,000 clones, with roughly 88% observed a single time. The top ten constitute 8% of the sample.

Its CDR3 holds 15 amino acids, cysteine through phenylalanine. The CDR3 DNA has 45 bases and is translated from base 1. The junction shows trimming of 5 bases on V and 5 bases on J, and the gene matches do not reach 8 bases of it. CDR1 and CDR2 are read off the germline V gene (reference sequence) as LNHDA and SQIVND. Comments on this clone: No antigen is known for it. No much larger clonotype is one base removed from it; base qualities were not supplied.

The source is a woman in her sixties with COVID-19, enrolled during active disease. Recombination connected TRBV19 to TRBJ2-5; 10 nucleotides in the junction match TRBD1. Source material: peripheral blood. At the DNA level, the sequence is TGTGCCAGTAGTTCCTGGGACAGGGGATGGGAGACCCAGTACTTC. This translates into CASSSWDRGWETQYF.